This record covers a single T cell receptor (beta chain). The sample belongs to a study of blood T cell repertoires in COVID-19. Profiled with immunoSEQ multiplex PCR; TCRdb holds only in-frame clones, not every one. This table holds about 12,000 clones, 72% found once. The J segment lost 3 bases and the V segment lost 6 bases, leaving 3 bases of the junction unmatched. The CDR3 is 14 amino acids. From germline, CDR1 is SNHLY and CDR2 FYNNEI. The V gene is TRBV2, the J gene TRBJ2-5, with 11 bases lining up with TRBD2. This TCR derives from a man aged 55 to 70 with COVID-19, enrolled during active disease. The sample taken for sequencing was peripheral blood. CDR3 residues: CASSPTSGEETQYF. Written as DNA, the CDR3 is TGTGCCAGCAGCCCGACTAGCGGGGAAGAGACCCAGTACTTC.